The T cell receptor beta chain under discussion was sequenced for a study of control samples from healthy donors and cancer patients. Using immunoSEQ multiplex PCR, the repertoire was profiled, and TCRdb retains in-frame clones only, with some absent. The repertoire includes 100,000 to 150,000 clones, around 90% of them detected once, and around 5.1% sits in the top ten. In germline, CDR1 is SGHAT, CDR2 FQNNGV. The CDR3 sequence is 13 residues long. Trimming cost V 2 bases and J 3 bases, with 8 bases left between them. Material for sequencing was blood. V and J are TRBV11-2 and TRBJ2-7, with TRBD1 as a possible D gene (5 bases). The clonotype was recovered from a man aged 18 to 30 in good health. CDR3 region: CASSLRQGYEQYF. CDR3 nucleotides: TGTGCCAGCAGCTTACGTCAGGGCTACGAGCAGTACTTC.